The sequence of this T cell receptor beta chain was determined in a study of early stage breast cancer tumors. Each sample had two DNA replicates, 0.45 to 0.65 ug blood or roughly 1.4 ug tissue. Profiling relied on immunoSEQ multiplex PCR, and the TCRdb table lists in-frame clones only, not all of them. The sample holds more than 65,000 clones; approximately 80% are singletons and the top ten take 4% to 5%. The sample was blood. The TCR was taken from a person in their 40s with breast cancer.

This chain's CDR3 is CASSIEPRDYGYTF. The DNA of the CDR3 is TGTGCCAGTAGTATTGAGCCGCGGGACTATGGCTACACCTTC. The V call is TRBV19, the J call TRBJ1-2; D remains ambiguous. V dropped 3 bases and J dropped 3 bases, with 11 bases sitting between them. The germline gives CDR1 LNHDA, CDR2 SQIVND (reference sequence). This CDR3 has 14 residues.